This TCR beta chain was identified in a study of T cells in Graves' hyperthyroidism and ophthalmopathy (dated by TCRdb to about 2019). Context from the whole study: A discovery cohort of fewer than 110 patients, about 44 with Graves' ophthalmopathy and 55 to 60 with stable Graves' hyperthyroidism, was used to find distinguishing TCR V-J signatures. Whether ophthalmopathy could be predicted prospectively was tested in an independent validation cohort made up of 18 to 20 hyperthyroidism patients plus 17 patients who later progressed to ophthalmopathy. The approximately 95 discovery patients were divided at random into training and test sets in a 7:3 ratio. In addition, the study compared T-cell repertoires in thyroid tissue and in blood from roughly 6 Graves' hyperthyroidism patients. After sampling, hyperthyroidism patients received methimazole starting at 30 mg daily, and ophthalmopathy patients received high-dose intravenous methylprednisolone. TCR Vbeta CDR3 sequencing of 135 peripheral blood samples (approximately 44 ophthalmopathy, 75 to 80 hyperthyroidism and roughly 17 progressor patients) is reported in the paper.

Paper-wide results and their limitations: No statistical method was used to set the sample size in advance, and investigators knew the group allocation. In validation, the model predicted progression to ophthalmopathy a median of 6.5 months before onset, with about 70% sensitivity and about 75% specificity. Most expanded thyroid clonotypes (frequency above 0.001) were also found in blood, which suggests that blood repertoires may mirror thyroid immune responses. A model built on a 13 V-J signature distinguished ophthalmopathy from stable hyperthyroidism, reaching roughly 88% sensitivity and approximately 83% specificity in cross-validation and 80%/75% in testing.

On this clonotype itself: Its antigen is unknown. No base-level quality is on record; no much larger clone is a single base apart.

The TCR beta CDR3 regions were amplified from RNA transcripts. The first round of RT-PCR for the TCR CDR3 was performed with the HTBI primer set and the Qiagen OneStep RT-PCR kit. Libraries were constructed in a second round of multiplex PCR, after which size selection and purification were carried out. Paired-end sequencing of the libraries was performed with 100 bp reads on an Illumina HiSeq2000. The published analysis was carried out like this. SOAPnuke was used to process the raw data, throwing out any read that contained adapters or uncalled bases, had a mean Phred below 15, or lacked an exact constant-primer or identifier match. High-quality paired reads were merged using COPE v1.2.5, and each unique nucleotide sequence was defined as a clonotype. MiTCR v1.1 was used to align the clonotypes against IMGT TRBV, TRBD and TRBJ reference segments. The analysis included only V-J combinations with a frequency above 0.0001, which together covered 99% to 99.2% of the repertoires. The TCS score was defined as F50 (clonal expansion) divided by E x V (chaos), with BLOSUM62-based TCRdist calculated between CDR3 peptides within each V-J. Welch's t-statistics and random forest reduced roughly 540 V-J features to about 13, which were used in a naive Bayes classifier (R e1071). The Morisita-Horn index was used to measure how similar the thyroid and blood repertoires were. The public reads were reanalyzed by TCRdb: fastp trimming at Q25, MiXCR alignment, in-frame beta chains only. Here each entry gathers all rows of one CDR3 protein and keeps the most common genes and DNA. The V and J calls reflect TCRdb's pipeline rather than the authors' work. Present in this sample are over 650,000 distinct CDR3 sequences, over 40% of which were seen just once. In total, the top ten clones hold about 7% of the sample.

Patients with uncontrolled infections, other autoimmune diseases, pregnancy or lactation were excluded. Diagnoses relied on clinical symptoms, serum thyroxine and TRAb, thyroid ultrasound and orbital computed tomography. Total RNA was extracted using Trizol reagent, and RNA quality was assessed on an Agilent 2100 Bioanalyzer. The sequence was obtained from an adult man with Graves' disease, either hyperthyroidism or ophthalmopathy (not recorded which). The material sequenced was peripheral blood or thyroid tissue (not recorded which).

The CDR3: CASSESRGSNEKLFF. In nucleotides, the sequence is TGTGCCAGCAGTGAATCGAGGGGTTCGAATGAAAAACTGTTTTTT. The V and J genes are TRBV25-1 and TRBJ1-4; 5 matching bases give a weak D call of TRBD1. Inclusive of the bounding cysteine and phenylalanine, the CDR3 is 15 residues long. The only DNA kept is the CDR3, 45 bases in frame from the first base. The V and J ends are trimmed by 1 base and 5 bases, leaving 11 bases between them. CDR1 and CDR2 were assigned from the germline V gene as MGHDK and SYGVNS.